This TCR beta chain was recovered during a study of early T cells in non-severe SARS-CoV-2 infection. Study-wide points: CD4 and private specificities were missed by VDJdb matching, which favored anti-spike CD8 responses.

V was cut by 5 bases and J by 7 bases, with 12 bases left in between. The CDR3 is 12 amino acids. CDR1 and CDR2 (germline): SQVTM, ANQGSEA. This clonotype was detected ten times or more. No antigen is known for it. TCRdb reprocessed the 5' RACE reads via MiXCR and lists one record per CDR3 protein. Here the sample spans about 48,000 distinct CDR3 sequences, 5% to 6.5% being singletons. The rearrangement joins TRBV29-1 to TRBJ2-1, with unresolved D. The specimen comprised whole blood, sampled at baseline. This clonotype originated in an adult who was a healthcare worker with PCR-confirmed SARS-CoV-2 infection or an uninfected control (not recorded which). The CDR3 sequence is CSVTVLGNEQFF. CDR3 nucleotides: TGCAGCGTTACAGTACTTGGGAATGAGCAGTTCTTC.